This T cell receptor beta chain was found in a study of control samples from healthy donors and cancer patients. V lost 2 bases, J lost 7 bases, and 12 bases lay in between. Germline V lookup: CDR1 MNHNY, CDR2 SVGAGI (reference sequence). This CDR3 has 13 residues. Assay used: immunoSEQ multiplex PCR; TCRdb lists only in-frame clones, some missing. Of 75,000 to 90,000 clones listed, 89% are singletons. Material for sequencing was blood. The chain employs TRBV6-6 and TRBJ2-7; perhaps TRBD1 as D (6 bases). This receptor was obtained from a man aged 50-59 years in good health. In DNA, the CDR3 is TGTGCCAGCAGTTACCTCGACAGGAATGAGCAGTACTTC. Translation gives CASSYLDRNEQYF.